This TCR beta chain was retrieved from a study of radiation and T cells in renal cell carcinoma. Whole-study findings and limits: Baseline intratumoral clonotype presence is unknown without pretreatment biopsies. Top tumor clonotypes rose in blood 2 weeks post-radiation, then contracted.

This CDR3 is 12 amino acids long. V lost 6 bases and J 7 bases, leaving 8 bases between the germline ends. Worth noting for this clone: Its antigen is not identified.

Regarding time point: baseline pretreatment blood. Treatment specified: 15 Gy SBRT to primary tumor, nephrectomy 4 weeks later. This renal cell carcinoma was of the clear cell type. Only in-frame clones appear in the TCRdb table, and some are missing; sequencing was by immunoSEQ multiplex PCR. The data show 130,000 or so clones, less than 90% seen once. The chain joins TRBV5-7 to TRBJ1-6; TRBD1 might be the D (6 bases). TRBV5-7 is an open reading frame whose function is uncertain. The sequence derives from a woman aged 45-65 years with renal cell carcinoma. Sequences were derived from blood, sampled from a patient whose treatment included radiotherapy and nephrectomy. CDR3 sequence reads: CASTDRNSPLHF. In nucleotides, the CDR3 is TGTGCCAGCACCGACAGGAATTCACCCCTCCACTTT.